The rows below give T cell receptor beta chains drawn from one sample of a study of control samples from healthy donors and cancer patients. Measured with immunoSEQ multiplex PCR; TCRdb has only the in-frame clones, and not every one. Here the sample spans under 110,000 clones, around 89% being singletons. The sequencing input was blood. All receptors derive from a man aged 30-40 years in good health. The CDR3 runs from the conserved cysteine through the conserved F or W. Fields, in order: V gene, D gene, clone size, J gene, CDR3 protein, CDR3 DNA. D genes are given only for firm matches. Size is stated for part of the rows, as once, few or many counts, or as a class when the clone is expanded.

TRBV29-1,.,.,TRBJ1-3,CSVLTNGNTIYF,TGCAGCGTTTTGACAAACGGAAACACCATATATTTT
TRBV7-9,TRBD2,few,TRBJ2-1,CASRNPGGADYNEQFF,TGTGCCAGCAGAAACCCGGGGGGTGCGGACTACAATGAGCAGTTCTTC
TRBV24-1,.,.,TRBJ1-1,CATSNEGVAFF,TGTGCCACGTCCAATGAGGGGGTAGCTTTCTTT
TRBV5-5,.,.,TRBJ1-3,CASSPEGSSGNTIYF,TGTGCCAGCAGCCCGGAGGGGAGCTCTGGAAACACCATATATTTT
TRBV5-5,.,.,TRBJ2-1,CASSSGQSRVNEQFF,TGTGCCAGCAGCTCGGGACAATCCCGGGTTAATGAGCAGTTCTTC
TRBV19,.,.,TRBJ2-2,CAISPTLGGRGGELFF,TGTGCCATTAGTCCAACACTGGGGGGGCGGGGCGGGGAGCTGTTTTTT
TRBV5-1,.,.,TRBJ1-1,CASRRVGGTEAFF,TGCGCCAGTAGGAGGGTTGGGGGCACTGAAGCTTTCTTT
TRBV6-5,.,.,TRBJ2-5,CASSTSGTQYF,TGTGCCAGCAGTACCTCAGGGACCCAGTACTTC
TRBV6-5,.,once,TRBJ2-3,CAAVSSTDTQYF,TGTGCCGCAGTGTCTTCAACAGATACGCAGTATTTT
TRBV24-1,.,.,TRBJ2-7,CATSVGDEQYF,TGTGCCACCAGTGTAGGGGACGAGCAGTACTTC
TRBV7-2,.,.,TRBJ2-7,CASSLGTPLEQYF,TGTGCCAGCAGCTTAGGGACCCCTCTTGAGCAGTACTTC
TRBV3-1/TRBV3-2,.,.,TRBJ1-3,CASSQGQGKGNTIYF,TGTGCCAGCAGCCAAGGGCAAGGAAAAGGAAACACCATATATTTT
TRBV2,TRBD1,.,TRBJ2-4,CASTLPTGRRNIQYF,TGTGCCAGCACCCTCCCGACAGGGCGGAGAAACATTCAGTACTTC
TRBV11-3,TRBD2,.,TRBJ2-3,CASSPTSGGGTDTQYF,TGTGCCAGCAGCCCTACTAGCGGGGGGGGCACAGATACGCAGTATTTT
TRBV6-5,.,.,TRBJ1-2,CASRHRRENTF,TGTGCCAGCAGGCACAGGCGGGAAAACACCTTC
TRBV6-5,TRBD2,.,TRBJ2-5,CASTPAGGTKETQYF,TGTGCCAGCACCCCGGCCGGGGGGACTAAAGAGACCCAGTACTTC
TRBV9,.,.,TRBJ1-1,CASSVGVFTEAFF,TGTGCCAGCAGCGTAGGTGTGTTCACTGAAGCTTTCTTT
TRBV6-5,.,.,TRBJ1-2,CASSPDRTRRGYTF,TGTGCCAGCAGTCCGGACCGGACCCGTCGGGGCTACACCTTC
TRBV4-3,TRBD2,.,TRBJ2-7,CASSPSVAGVYEQYF,TGCGCCAGCAGCCCTTCGGTAGCGGGAGTCTACGAGCAGTACTTC
TRBV5-4,TRBD1,.,TRBJ2-1,CASSLGQGAGNEQFF,TGTGCCAGCAGCTTGGGACAGGGGGCGGGCAATGAGCAGTTCTTC
TRBV6-1,.,.,TRBJ2-3,CASSDASGTDTQYF,TGTGCCAGCAGTGATGCGAGCGGGACAGATACGCAGTATTTT
TRBV21-1,.,.,TRBJ2-3,CASSKKLAAGRDTQYF,TGTGCCAGCAGCAAAAAACTAGCGGCGGGGCGAGATACGCAGTATTTT
TRBV29-1,TRBD1,.,TRBJ2-3,CSVKQGTGDGTQYF,TGCAGCGTGAAGCAAGGGACAGGGGATGGTACGCAGTATTTT
TRBV18,TRBD2,.,TRBJ2-3,CASSLRTSGLDTQYF,TGTGCCAGCTCCCTCAGGACTAGCGGGCTAGATACGCAGTATTTT
TRBV5-5,.,.,TRBJ1-3,CASSLPPLGNTIYF,TGTGCCAGCAGCTTGCCGCCTCTTGGAAACACCATATATTTT
TRBV6-5,.,.,TRBJ2-5,CASRSWGQETQYF,TGTGCCAGCAGGTCCTGGGGGCAAGAGACCCAGTACTTC
TRBV19,TRBD1,.,TRBJ1-5,CASSDDRDQPQHF,TGTGCCAGTAGTGATGACAGGGATCAGCCCCAGCATTTT
TRBV7-9,.,.,TRBJ1-1,CASSLDGGEVEVLF,TGTGCCAGCAGCTTAGACGGGGGCGAAGTGGAAGTTCTCTTT
TRBV28,TRBD1,.,TRBJ2-7,CASRRTGGSYEQYF,TGTGCCAGCAGACGGACAGGGGGGTCCTACGAGCAGTACTTC
TRBV7-9,.,.,TRBJ2-3,CASSLEVADTQYF,TGTGCCAGCAGCTTAGAGGTCGCTGATACGCAGTATTTT
TRBV11-2,.,once,TRBJ2-1,CASSFDNPGEQFF,TGTGCCAGCAGCTTTGACAACCCCGGTGAGCAGTTCTTC
TRBV12-5,.,.,TRBJ2-1,CASGLSRDTYNEQFF,TGTGCTAGTGGTTTGTCAAGAGACACCTACAATGAGCAGTTCTTC
TRBV2,TRBD2,.,TRBJ2-3,CASTSPPGRRLTDTQYF,TGTGCCAGCACCTCCCCGCCCGGGAGGCGTTTAACAGATACGCAGTATTTT
TRBV24-1,.,.,TRBJ2-2,CATSDFRASLTNTGELFF,TGTGCCACCAGTGATTTCCGGGCTAGCCTTACGAACACCGGGGAGCTGTTTTTT
TRBV4-2,TRBD1,.,TRBJ1-6,CASSQEDRGNSPLHF,TGTGCCAGCAGCCAAGAAGACAGGGGTAATTCACCCCTCCACTTT
TRBV5-1,.,.,TRBJ1-1,CASSLDRNTEAFF,TGCGCCAGCAGCCTGGACAGGAACACTGAAGCTTTCTTT
TRBV30,.,.,TRBJ1-1,CAWSVLGNTEAFF,TGTGCCTGGAGTGTGTTAGGGAACACTGAAGCTTTCTTT
TRBV29-1,.,once,TRBJ1-1,CSVEDQGEGAFF,TGCAGCGTTGAAGATCAAGGGGAAGGAGCTTTCTTT
TRBV6-5,.,.,TRBJ1-1,CASIMNTEAFF,TGTGCCAGCATTATGAACACTGAAGCTTTCTTT
TRBV19,TRBD2,.,TRBJ2-3,CASSIDRGADTQYF,TGTGCCAGTAGTATAGATCGGGGGGCAGATACGCAGTATTTT
TRBV7-9,.,.,TRBJ2-2,CASSPTGFTGELFF,TGTGCCAGCAGCCCCACAGGGTTCACCGGGGAGCTGTTTTTT
TRBV5-1,.,.,TRBJ2-2,CASSLEGGGYGELFF,TGCGCCAGCAGCTTGGAAGGTGGGGGTTACGGGGAGCTGTTTTTT
TRBV7-9,.,.,TRBJ1-4,CASSPLGVRDNEKLFF,TGTGCCAGCAGCCCACTCGGGGTACGGGATAATGAAAAACTGTTTTTT
TRBV6-4,.,.,TRBJ2-3,CASSAAGTDTQYF,TGTGCCAGCAGCGCCGCGGGGACAGATACGCAGTATTTT
TRBV5-1,TRBD1,.,TRBJ2-2,CASSPGQVTNTGELFF,TGCGCCAGCAGCCCCGGACAGGTAACGAACACCGGGGAGCTGTTTTTT
TRBV4-3,TRBD1,.,TRBJ2-1,CASSRVGTDYNEQFF,TGCGCCAGCAGCCGAGTCGGGACAGATTACAATGAGCAGTTCTTC
TRBV2,.,few,TRBJ1-5,CASSEALSAGNQPQHF,TGTGCCAGCAGTGAAGCGCTTTCGGCGGGGAATCAGCCCCAGCATTTT
TRBV18,.,.,TRBJ2-1,CASSPPFQGRNPTKYNEQFF,TGTGCCAGCTCACCACCGTTTCAGGGGCGCAACCCTACTAAGTACAATGAGCAGTTCTTC
TRBV5-4,.,.,TRBJ2-1,CASRAEGGEQFF,TGTGCCAGCCGAGCGGAGGGGGGGGAGCAGTTCTTC
TRBV7-2,.,.,TRBJ1-1,CASSPRSGNTEAFF,TGTGCCAGCAGCCCCCGTTCTGGGAACACTGAAGCTTTCTTT
TRBV28,TRBD1,once,TRBJ2-7,CASTPDRVLNEQYF,TGTGCCAGCACCCCCGACAGGGTATTGAACGAGCAGTACTTC
TRBV7-9,.,.,TRBJ2-5,CASSSWGAGETQYF,TGTGCCAGCAGCTCGTGGGGGGCAGGGGAGACCCAGTACTTC
TRBV6-5,TRBD1,.,TRBJ1-1,CASSYDRVSKAFF,TGTGCCAGCAGTTACGACAGGGTCTCTAAAGCTTTCTTT
TRBV11-2,.,few,TRBJ2-4,CASSRDRGPGNIQYF,TGTGCCAGCAGCCGAGACAGAGGCCCGGGAAACATTCAGTACTTC
TRBV25-1,.,.,TRBJ1-5,CASSAINQPQHF,TGTGCCAGCAGTGCTATCAATCAGCCCCAGCATTTT
TRBV19,TRBD1,.,TRBJ1-1,CATRDREIVNTEAFF,TGTGCCACCCGGGACAGGGAGATCGTGAACACTGAAGCTTTCTTT
TRBV6-1,.,.,TRBJ1-1,CASSEKGQWGRTEAFF,TGTGCCAGCAGTGAAAAGGGACAATGGGGCCGCACTGAAGCTTTCTTT
TRBV24-1,.,.,TRBJ2-3,CATSRQGTDTQYF,TGTGCCACCAGTAGGCAGGGCACAGATACGCAGTATTTT
TRBV7-2,.,.,TRBJ1-1,CASSFGQGNTEAFF,TGTGCCAGCAGCTTCGGGCAGGGGAACACTGAAGCTTTCTTT